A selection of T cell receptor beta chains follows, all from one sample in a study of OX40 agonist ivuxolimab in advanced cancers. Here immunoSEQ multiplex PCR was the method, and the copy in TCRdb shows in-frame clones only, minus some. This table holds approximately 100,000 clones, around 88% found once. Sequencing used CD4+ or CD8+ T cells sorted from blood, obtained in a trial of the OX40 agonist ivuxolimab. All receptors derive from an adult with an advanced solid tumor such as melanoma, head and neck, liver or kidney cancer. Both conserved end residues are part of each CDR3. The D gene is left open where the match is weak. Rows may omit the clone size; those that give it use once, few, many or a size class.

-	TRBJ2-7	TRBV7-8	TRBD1	TGTGCCAGCAGCGCCCACAGGGGTTCACGGGGCGAGCAGTACTTC	CASSAHRGSRGEQYF
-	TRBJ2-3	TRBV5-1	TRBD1	TGCGCCAGCAGCTTGGAGGGAGGGACAGGGGTTACAGATACGCAGTATTTT	CASSLEGGTGVTDTQYF
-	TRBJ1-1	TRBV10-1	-	TGCGCCAGCAGTGGAAAGACAGTGTTGGACACTGAAGCTTTCTTT	CASSGKTVLDTEAFF
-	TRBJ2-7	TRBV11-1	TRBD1	TGTGCCAGCGCAGGGGGTTGGCCCTACGAGCAGTACTTC	CASAGGWPYEQYF
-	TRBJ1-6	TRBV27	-	TGTGCCAGCAGTTTAGTCAGGGAGAATTCACCCCTCCACTTT	CASSLVRENSPLHF
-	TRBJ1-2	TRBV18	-	TGTGCCAGCTCTCAGGGGCTGGAATATGGCTACACCTTC	CASSQGLEYGYTF
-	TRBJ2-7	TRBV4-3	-	TGCGCCAGCAGCCAAGCGGGAGAGGCCGAGCAGTACTTC	CASSQAGEAEQYF
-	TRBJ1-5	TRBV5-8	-	TGTGCCAGCAGCTTACGGGTGGGCAATCAGCCCCAGCATTTT	CASSLRVGNQPQHF
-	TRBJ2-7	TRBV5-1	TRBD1	TGCGCCAGCAGCATTCCGGGACAGGGGTTTTACGAGCAGTACTTC	CASSIPGQGFYEQYF
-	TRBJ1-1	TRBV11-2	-	TGTGCCAGCAGCTTCGTTTGGGGGCACACTGAAGCTTTCTTT	CASSFVWGHTEAFF
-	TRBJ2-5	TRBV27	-	TGTGCCAGCAGTTTAGGTCCTCAAGAGACCCAGTACTTC	CASSLGPQETQYF
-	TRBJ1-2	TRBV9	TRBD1	TGTGCCAGCAGCGTGACTCACACCGGGACAGGGGACGGCTACACCTTC	CASSVTHTGTGDGYTF
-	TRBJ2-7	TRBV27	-	TGTGCCAGCAGTTTAGGGCATAATCCCTCCTACGAGCAGTACTTC	CASSLGHNPSYEQYF
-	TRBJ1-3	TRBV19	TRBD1	TGTGCCAGTAAATGGGGCCAGGGGGCTGGAAACACCATATATTTT	CASKWGQGAGNTIYF
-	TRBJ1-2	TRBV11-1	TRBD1	TGTGCCAGCAGCTTTACGGGACAGGGGTTCTACACCTTC	CASSFTGQGFYTF
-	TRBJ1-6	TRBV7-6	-	TGTGCCAGCAGCTTACGTCCTGGCGTTGAGAATTCACCCCTCCACTTT	CASSLRPGVENSPLHF
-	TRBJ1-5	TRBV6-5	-	TGTGCCAGCAGCTCCTTGGGGAGCAATCAGCCCCAGCATTTT	CASSSLGSNQPQHF
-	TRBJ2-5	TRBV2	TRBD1	TGTGCCAGCACCCACAGGGGTTCAGAGACCCAGTACTTC	CASTHRGSETQYF
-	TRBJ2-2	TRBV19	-	TGTGCCACCCTTCCAGTGGGGGGGCGAGTCACCGGGGAGCTGTTTTTT	CATLPVGGRVTGELFF
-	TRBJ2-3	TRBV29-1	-	TGCAGCGTTGATAAGGGGGACGGGGAGACGCAGTATTTT	CSVDKGDGETQYF
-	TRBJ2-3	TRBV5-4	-	TGTGCCAGCAGCTTAGGCGGTGCAGATACGCAGTATTTT	CASSLGGADTQYF
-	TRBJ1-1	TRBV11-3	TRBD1	TGTGCCAGCAGCCCTGGAACCGGGACAGGGGCCACTGAAGCTTTCTTT	CASSPGTGTGATEAFF
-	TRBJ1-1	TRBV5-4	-	TGTGCCAGCAGCCCTGGGAGGAGCGGACGAGGGGTTAACACTGAAGCTTTCTTT	CASSPGRSGRGVNTEAFF
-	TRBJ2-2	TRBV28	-	TGTGCCAGCAGCCAGGGGGGGGCCGGCGGGGAGCTGTTTTTT	CASSQGGAGGELFF
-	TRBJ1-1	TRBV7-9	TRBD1	TGTGCCAGCACCGCCCGGGACAGGTTTGAAGCTTTCTTT	CASTARDRFEAFF
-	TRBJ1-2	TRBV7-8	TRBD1	TGTGCCAGCAGCTTAGCCCGGACAGGGCGCTATGGCTACACCTTC	CASSLARTGRYGYTF
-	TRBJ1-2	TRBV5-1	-	TGCGCCAGCAGTCTGGAGTCCCCTAACTATGGCTACACCTTC	CASSLESPNYGYTF
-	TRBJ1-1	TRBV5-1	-	TGCGCCAGCAGCTTCGCGGCCGGCACTGAAGCTTTCTTT	CASSFAAGTEAFF
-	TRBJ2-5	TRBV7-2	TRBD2	TGTGCCAGCAGCTTAATTTCAGCGGGGGAGAACCAAGAGACCCAGTACTTC	CASSLISAGENQETQYF
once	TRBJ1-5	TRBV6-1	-	TGTGCCAGCAGTGAAGCCCCGGGACTGTATAGCAATCAGCCCCAGCATTTT	CASSEAPGLYSNQPQHF
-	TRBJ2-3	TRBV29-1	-	TGCAGCGTTGAAGGACTGGGGGGCCGGTCAGATACGCAGTATTTT	CSVEGLGGRSDTQYF
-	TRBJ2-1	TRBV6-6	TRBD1	TGTGCCAGCAGTACCGCAAACAGGGGCAATGAGCAGTTCTTC	CASSTANRGNEQFF
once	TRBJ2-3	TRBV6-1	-	TGTGCCAGCAGTGTGGACAGTACAGATACGCAGTATTTT	CASSVDSTDTQYF
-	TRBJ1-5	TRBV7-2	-	TGTGCCAGCAGCTTAATCCAAAGCATAGGGCAGCCCCAGCATTTT	CASSLIQSIGQPQHF
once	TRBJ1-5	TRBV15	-	TGTGCCACCAGCAGAGGCAGCAATCAGCCCCAGCATTTT	CATSRGSNQPQHF
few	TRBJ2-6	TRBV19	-	TGTGCCAGTACCTCCTTGGGGACCTCAGGGGCCAACGTCCTGACTTTC	CASTSLGTSGANVLTF
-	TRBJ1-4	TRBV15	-	TGTGCCACCAGCAGAGATGTGTATACAACTAATGAAAAACTGTTTTTT	CATSRDVYTTNEKLFF
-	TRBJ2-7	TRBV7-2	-	TGTGCCAGCAGCTCCGGATTCGGGGAACTCACCTACGAGCAGTACTTC	CASSSGFGELTYEQYF
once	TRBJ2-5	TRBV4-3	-	TGCGCCAGCAGCCCTGGGACCCAAGAGACCCAGTACTTC	CASSPGTQETQYF
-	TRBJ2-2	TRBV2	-	TGTGCCAGCCGCAATCTGGCCGGGGAGCTGTTTTTT	CASRNLAGELFF
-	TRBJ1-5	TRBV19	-	TGTGCCAGTAGTATTACAGCCAGCAATCAGCCCCAGCATTTT	CASSITASNQPQHF
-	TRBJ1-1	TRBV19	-	TGTGCCAGTAGTATAGTGGGGTCCCAAGCTTTCTTT	CASSIVGSQAFF
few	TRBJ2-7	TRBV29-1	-	TGCAGCGTTCGGGTGGGGGCCGAAACCTACGAGCAGTACTTC	CSVRVGAETYEQYF
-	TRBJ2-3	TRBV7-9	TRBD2	TGTGCCAGCAGCTTAGTGCTAGCGGGAAGCACAGATACGCAGTATTTT	CASSLVLAGSTDTQYF
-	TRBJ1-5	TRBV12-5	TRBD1	TGTGCTAGTGGTTGGGGGACAGGCAATCAGCCCCAGCATTTT	CASGWGTGNQPQHF
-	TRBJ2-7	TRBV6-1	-	TGTGCCAGCAGTGAAGCGAGCAGCTACGAGCAGTACTTC	CASSEASSYEQYF
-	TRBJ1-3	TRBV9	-	TGTGCCAGCAGCGTAGAGGCAGTAGGCACCTCTGGAAACACCATATATTTT	CASSVEAVGTSGNTIYF
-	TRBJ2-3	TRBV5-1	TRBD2	TGCGCCAGCAGCCCCTACCCTAGCGGCGATACGCAGTATTTT	CASSPYPSGDTQYF
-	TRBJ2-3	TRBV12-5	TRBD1	TGTGCTAGTGGCGACGGACAGGGGAATACAGATACGCAGTATTTT	CASGDGQGNTDTQYF
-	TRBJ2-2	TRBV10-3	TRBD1	TGTGCCATCAGTGAGTCGGCCCGGACAGGCCCGAACACCGGGGAGCTGTTTTTT	CAISESARTGPNTGELFF
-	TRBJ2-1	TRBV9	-	TGTGCCAGCAGCGTAGGCAAAGCGGACTCCTACAATGAGCAGTTCTTC	CASSVGKADSYNEQFF
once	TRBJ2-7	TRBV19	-	TGTGCCAGTAGTAATCAGGCTTCTTACTCCTACGAGCAGTACTTC	CASSNQASYSYEQYF
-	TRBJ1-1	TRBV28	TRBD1	TGTGCCAGCAGTGGGGGGGCAGGGGGAACCACTGAAGCTTTCTTT	CASSGGAGGTTEAFF
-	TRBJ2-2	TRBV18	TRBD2	TGTGCCAGCTCACAAGCCCGGGGGGCCGGGGAGCTGTTTTTT	CASSQARGAGELFF
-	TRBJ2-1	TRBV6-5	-	TGTGCCACCGCGGTGGAACTGTTCTACAATGAGCAGTTCTTC	CATAVELFYNEQFF
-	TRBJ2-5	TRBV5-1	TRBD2	TGCGCCAGCAGCTTGGGAACGAGCGGGGGGAAAGAGACCCAGTACTTC	CASSLGTSGGKETQYF
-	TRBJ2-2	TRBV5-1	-	TGCGCCAGCAGCCAAGGCTGGGGCCCCGGGGAGCTGTTTTTT	CASSQGWGPGELFF
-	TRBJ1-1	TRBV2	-	TGTGCCAGCATCGACCAGCTCACGAACACTGAAGCTTTCTTT	CASIDQLTNTEAFF
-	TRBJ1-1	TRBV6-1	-	TGTGCCAGCAGTGCCCCGGGACGGATTCCCCCCGAAGCTTTCTTT	CASSAPGRIPPEAFF